The clone carrying this TCR beta chain was detected once. Germline V gene sequence: CDR1 SGDLS, CDR2 YYNGEE. The V gene lost 2 bases and the J gene lost 7 bases, with 15 bases spanning the gap. This CDR3 comprises 15 residues. Authors' analysis steps: Reference gene primer amplification yielded estimated nucleated cell counts. This table comes from immunoSEQ multiplex PCR, and its TCRdb copy is limited to in-frame clones, with some not included. The V and J calls and the clone size are those of that table, but D and trimming were determined from the DNA. The table records about 80,000 clones, approximately 83% of them present only once. The data stem from a study of blood T cell repertoires in COVID-19.

The source is a human donor in a cohort sampled during active COVID-19. V is TRBV9 and J is TRBJ1-4; the D gene is possibly TRBD1 (6 bases). The sequenced sample was peripheral blood. In DNA, the CDR3 is TGTGCCAGCAGCGTGGGCCAGGGGCAGGTTGAAAAACTGTTTTTT. It yields the protein CASSVGQGQVEKLFF. The full variable domain, rest sourced from reference TRBV9 and TRBJ1-4, is DSGVTQTPKHLITATGQRVTLRCSPRSGDLSVYWYQQSLDQGLQFLIQYYNGEERAKGNILERFSAQQFPDLHSELNLSSLELGDSALYFCASSVGQGQVEKLFFGSGTQLSVL.